A selection of T cell receptor beta chains follows, all from one sample in a study of TIL therapy for anti-PD-1-resistant metastatic lung cancer. Sequencing used immunoSEQ multiplex PCR; TCRdb keeps in-frame clones, though not all of them. This repertoire shows about 50,000 clones, just over 70% found once; its top ten account for approximately 5.6%. The material was tumor tissue, obtained at baseline. The receptors stem from a person aged 25 to 79 with non-small cell lung cancer. The CDR3 runs from the conserved cysteine through the conserved F or W. The D gene is left open where the match is weak. Some rows mark clone size as missing; the rest say once, few, many or name a class of expanded clone.

d_gene: TRBD2
abundance: few
j_gene: TRBJ2-7
v_gene: TRBV15
CDR3nt: TGTGCCACCAGCAGAGATACTAGCGGGGGCCGCTCCTACGAGCAGTACTTC
CDR3aa: CATSRDTSGGRSYEQYF

d_gene: -
abundance: -
j_gene: TRBJ1-1
v_gene: TRBV19
CDR3nt: TGTGCCAGTAGTATCGCCGGGACTTACACTGAAGCTTTCTTT
CDR3aa: CASSIAGTYTEAFF

d_gene: -
abundance: -
j_gene: TRBJ1-5
v_gene: TRBV15
CDR3nt: TGTGCCACTAGCGCCCTGAATAATAGCAATCAGCCCCAGCATTTT
CDR3aa: CATSALNNSNQPQHF

d_gene: -
abundance: -
j_gene: TRBJ2-2
v_gene: TRBV2
CDR3nt: TGTGCCAGCAGTGGGGGGACCGGGGAGCTGTTTTTT
CDR3aa: CASSGGTGELFF

d_gene: -
abundance: -
j_gene: TRBJ2-1
v_gene: TRBV9
CDR3nt: TGTGCCAGCAGCTTAGCCGCGTTTGCGGATGAGCAGTTCTTC
CDR3aa: CASSLAAFADEQFF

d_gene: -
abundance: -
j_gene: TRBJ2-1
v_gene: TRBV9
CDR3nt: TGTGCCAGCAGCGTCGGCACTAGGAATGAGCAGTTCTTC
CDR3aa: CASSVGTRNEQFF

d_gene: TRBD2
abundance: -
j_gene: TRBJ2-7
v_gene: TRBV7-9
CDR3nt: TGTGCCAGCAGCTATACTAGCGGTTCCTACGAGCAGTACTTC
CDR3aa: CASSYTSGSYEQYF

d_gene: -
abundance: few
j_gene: TRBJ1-2
v_gene: TRBV11-2
CDR3nt: TGTGCCAGCAGTTTTTCCAACTATGGCTACACCTTC
CDR3aa: CASSFSNYGYTF

d_gene: TRBD2
abundance: -
j_gene: TRBJ2-2
v_gene: TRBV5-1
CDR3nt: TGCGCCAGCAGCACGCCGGGACTAGAATACCGGGAGCTGTTTTTT
CDR3aa: CASSTPGLEYRELFF

d_gene: -
abundance: -
j_gene: TRBJ1-4
v_gene: TRBV19
CDR3nt: TGTGCCAGTATGATGGGGCAGGGACATGCAACTAATGAAAAACTGTTTTTT
CDR3aa: CASMMGQGHATNEKLFF

d_gene: -
abundance: -
j_gene: TRBJ1-2
v_gene: TRBV30
CDR3nt: TGTGCCTGGCTTGCAGGCGGCTACACCTTC
CDR3aa: CAWLAGGYTF

d_gene: -
abundance: -
j_gene: TRBJ1-3
v_gene: TRBV9
CDR3nt: TGTGCCAGCAGCGCGCTGGGACGGCTCTCTGGAAACACCATATATTTT
CDR3aa: CASSALGRLSGNTIYF

d_gene: -
abundance: -
j_gene: TRBJ1-1
v_gene: TRBV6-6
CDR3nt: TGTGCCAGCAGTTACTGGTTGGGCTTGGACACTGAAGCTTTCTTT
CDR3aa: CASSYWLGLDTEAFF

d_gene: TRBD2
abundance: few
j_gene: TRBJ2-5
v_gene: TRBV5-1
CDR3nt: TGCGCCAGCAGCTTGACCGGGACTAGGTTTTCGGAGACCCAGTACTTC
CDR3aa: CASSLTGTRFSETQYF

d_gene: -
abundance: many
j_gene: TRBJ1-1
v_gene: TRBV5-1
CDR3nt: TGCGCCAGCAGCTTGGAGGGGACTTGGAACACTGAAGCTTTCTTT
CDR3aa: CASSLEGTWNTEAFF

d_gene: TRBD1
abundance: -
j_gene: TRBJ1-4
v_gene: TRBV6-5
CDR3nt: TGTGCCAGCAGTTCTACAGGGGGTCGAGAAAAACTGTTTTTT
CDR3aa: CASSSTGGREKLFF

d_gene: TRBD2
abundance: -
j_gene: TRBJ2-3
v_gene: TRBV11-2
CDR3nt: TGTGCCAGCAGTCCCCGGGGGGGGACGGCAGATACGCAGTATTTT
CDR3aa: CASSPRGGTADTQYF

d_gene: -
abundance: -
j_gene: TRBJ2-1
v_gene: TRBV10-1
CDR3nt: TGCGCCAGCAGCGACCTAGGAGCGGGCGTCTACAATGAGCAGTTCTTC
CDR3aa: CASSDLGAGVYNEQFF

d_gene: TRBD2
abundance: -
j_gene: TRBJ2-7
v_gene: TRBV28
CDR3nt: TGTGCCAGCAGTTCGGGACTAGCCGTCTACGAGCAGTACTTC
CDR3aa: CASSSGLAVYEQYF

d_gene: -
abundance: -
j_gene: TRBJ2-2
v_gene: TRBV10-1
CDR3nt: TGCGCCAGCAGTGGTTCGAACACCGGGGAGCTGTTTTTT
CDR3aa: CASSGSNTGELFF

d_gene: TRBD1
abundance: -
j_gene: TRBJ1-2
v_gene: TRBV28
CDR3nt: TGTGCCAGCAGCCCTGGGACAGGGAAGTATGGCTACACCTTC
CDR3aa: CASSPGTGKYGYTF

d_gene: -
abundance: -
j_gene: TRBJ2-7
v_gene: TRBV27
CDR3nt: TGTGCCAGCAGTTTAAAAAGGGCTGGGGAGCAGTACTTC
CDR3aa: CASSLKRAGEQYF

d_gene: TRBD1
abundance: -
j_gene: TRBJ2-3
v_gene: TRBV5-3
CDR3nt: TGTGCCAGAAGCTTGGGGGACAGGGGTATTAGCACAGATACGCAGTATTTT
CDR3aa: CARSLGDRGISTDTQYF

d_gene: -
abundance: once
j_gene: TRBJ1-3
v_gene: TRBV7-9
CDR3nt: TGTGCCAGCAGCTTAGTTGGGGACACCATATATTTT
CDR3aa: CASSLVGDTIYF

d_gene: TRBD1
abundance: -
j_gene: TRBJ1-6
v_gene: TRBV5-6
CDR3nt: TGTGCCAGCAGTCAAATGAAGGACAGGGGTTATAATTCACCCCTCCACTTT
CDR3aa: CASSQMKDRGYNSPLHF

d_gene: TRBD2
abundance: -
j_gene: TRBJ2-1
v_gene: TRBV5-1
CDR3nt: TGCGCCAGCAGCTTGGTGACTAGCGGGAGGGCCTTGGTGGGCAATGAGCAGTTCTTC
CDR3aa: CASSLVTSGRALVGNEQFF

d_gene: TRBD1
abundance: -
j_gene: TRBJ1-5
v_gene: TRBV19
CDR3nt: TGTGCCAGTAGTACTACAGGGGCCCGCAGGTATAGCAATCAGCCCCAGCATTTT
CDR3aa: CASSTTGARRYSNQPQHF

d_gene: -
abundance: few
j_gene: TRBJ2-1
v_gene: TRBV5-6
CDR3nt: TGTGCCAGCAGCCGCGGACAGATCTCTCATGAGCAGTTCTTC
CDR3aa: CASSRGQISHEQFF